The TCR beta chain under discussion was sequenced for a study of shared clonotypes between healthy human individuals. Study-wide results and limits: It was the few donors that limited the genetic and exposure-history diversity represented. Specimens sampled were limited to blood, with tissue repertoires likely differing.

For this clone: Its antigen is as yet unknown.

This table comes from immunoSEQ multiplex PCR, and its TCRdb copy is limited to in-frame clones, with some not included. The sample carries about 1.1 million clones, more than 75% recorded once. This CDR3 has 15 residues. The V and J ends lost 6 bases and 0 bases respectively, with 12 bases between them. Germline V gene lookup returns CDR1 KGHSH and CDR2 LQKENI. The clonotype comes from a man younger than 35 in good health. Some clones in this sample may be carry-over from other donors' samples. This chain links TRBV18 with TRBJ1-3, with D hard to call. The source material was memory CD4+ T cells from PBMCs. The subset here: CD45RA-negative fraction. For the CDR3, the DNA is TGTGCCAGCTCGGTCGGACCAGGCTCTGGAAACACCATATATTTT. Translated: CASSVGPGSGNTIYF.